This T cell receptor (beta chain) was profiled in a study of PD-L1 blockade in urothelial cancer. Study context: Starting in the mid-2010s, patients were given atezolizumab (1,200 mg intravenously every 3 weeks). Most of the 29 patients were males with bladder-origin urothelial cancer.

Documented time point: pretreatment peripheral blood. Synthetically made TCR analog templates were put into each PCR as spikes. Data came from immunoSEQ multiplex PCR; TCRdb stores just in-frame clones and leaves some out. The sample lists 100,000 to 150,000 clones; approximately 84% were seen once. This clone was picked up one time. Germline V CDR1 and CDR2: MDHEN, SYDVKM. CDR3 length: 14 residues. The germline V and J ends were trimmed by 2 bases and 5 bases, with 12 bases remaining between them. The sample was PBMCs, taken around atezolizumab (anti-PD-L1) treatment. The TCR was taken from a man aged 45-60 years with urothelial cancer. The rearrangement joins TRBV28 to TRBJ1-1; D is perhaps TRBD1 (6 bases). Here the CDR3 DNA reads TGTGCCAGCAGTTTAGGGGGTACAGGGACTGAAGCTTTCTTT. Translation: CASSLGGTGTEAFF.